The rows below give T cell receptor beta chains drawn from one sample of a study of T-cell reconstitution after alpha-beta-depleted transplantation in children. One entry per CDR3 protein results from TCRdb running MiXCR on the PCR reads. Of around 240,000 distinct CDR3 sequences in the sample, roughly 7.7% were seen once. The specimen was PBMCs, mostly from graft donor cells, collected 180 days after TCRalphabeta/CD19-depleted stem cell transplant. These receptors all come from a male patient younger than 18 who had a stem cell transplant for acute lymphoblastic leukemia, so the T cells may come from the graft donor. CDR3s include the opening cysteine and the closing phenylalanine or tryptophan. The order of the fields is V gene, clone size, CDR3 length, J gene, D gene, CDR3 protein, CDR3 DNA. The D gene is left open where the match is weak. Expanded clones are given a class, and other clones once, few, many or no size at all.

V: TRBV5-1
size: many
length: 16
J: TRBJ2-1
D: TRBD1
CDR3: CASSLARTGRGNEQFF
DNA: TGCGCCAGCAGCTTGGCCCGGACAGGTCGGGGCAATGAGCAGTTCTTC

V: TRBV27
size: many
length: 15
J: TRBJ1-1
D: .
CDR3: CASSLFGTPNTEAFF
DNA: TGTGCCAGCAGTCTATTCGGGACGCCGAACACTGAAGCTTTCTTT

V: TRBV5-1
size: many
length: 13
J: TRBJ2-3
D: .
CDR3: CASSLEGTDTQYF
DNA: TGTGCCAGCAGTCTAGAGGGAACAGATACGCAGTATTTT

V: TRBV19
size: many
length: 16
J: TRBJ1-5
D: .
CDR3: CASSIRGRAGNQPQHF
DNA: TGTGCCAGTAGTATCCGAGGAAGGGCCGGAAATCAGCCCCAGCATTTT

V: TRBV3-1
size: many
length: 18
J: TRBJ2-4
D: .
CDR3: CASSLFRLGSGAKNIQYF
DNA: TGTGCCAGCAGCCTCTTCAGGCTGGGTAGCGGCGCCAAAAACATTCAGTACTTC

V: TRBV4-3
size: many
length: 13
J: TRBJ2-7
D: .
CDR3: CASSQFQGYEQYF
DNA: TGCGCCAGCAGCCAATTTCAGGGGTACGAGCAGTACTTC

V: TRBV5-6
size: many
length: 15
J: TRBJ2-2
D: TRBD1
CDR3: CASRLGTGGPGELFF
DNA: TGTGCCAGCAGACTAGGGACAGGGGGTCCCGGGGAGCTGTTTTTT

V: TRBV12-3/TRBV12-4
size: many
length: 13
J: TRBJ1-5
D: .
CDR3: CASSFTGNQPQHF
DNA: TGTGCCAGCAGTTTTACCGGCAATCAGCCCCAGCATTTT

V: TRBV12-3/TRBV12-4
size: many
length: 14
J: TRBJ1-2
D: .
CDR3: CASSLGGGIYGYTF
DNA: TGTGCCAGCAGTTTAGGAGGAGGGATCTATGGCTACACCTTC

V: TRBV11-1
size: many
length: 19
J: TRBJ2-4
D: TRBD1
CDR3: CASSLPRQGGDLAKNIQYF
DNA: TGTGCCAGCAGCTTACCCCGACAGGGGGGGGATTTAGCCAAAAACATTCAGTACTTC

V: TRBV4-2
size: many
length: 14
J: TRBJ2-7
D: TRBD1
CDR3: CASSLFGTGVEQYF
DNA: TGTGCCAGCAGCCTTTTTGGGACAGGGGTCGAGCAGTACTTC

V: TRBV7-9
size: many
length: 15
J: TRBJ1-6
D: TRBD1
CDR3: CASSAPGTGSSPLHF
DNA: TGTGCCAGCAGTGCTCCCGGGACAGGGAGCTCACCCCTCCACTTT

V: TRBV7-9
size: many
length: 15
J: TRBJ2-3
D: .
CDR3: CASSLKAGDTDTQYF
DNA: TGTGCCAGCAGCTTAAAAGCCGGAGACACAGATACGCAGTATTTT

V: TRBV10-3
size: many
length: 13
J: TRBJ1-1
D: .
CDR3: CAISDEQNTEAFF
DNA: TGTGCCATCAGTGACGAGCAGAACACTGAAGCTTTCTTT

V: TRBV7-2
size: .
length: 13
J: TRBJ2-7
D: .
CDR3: CASSPGGGSEQYF
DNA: TGTGCCAGCAGCCCAGGGGGGGGCTCCGAGCAGTACTTC

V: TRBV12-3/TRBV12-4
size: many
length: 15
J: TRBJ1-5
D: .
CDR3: CASSLRDRSNQPQHF
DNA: TGTGCCAGCAGTTTAAGGGACCGTAGCAATCAGCCCCAGCATTTT

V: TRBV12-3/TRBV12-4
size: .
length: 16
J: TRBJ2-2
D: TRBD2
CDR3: CASTMGLAVLGGELFF
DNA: TGTGCCAGCACCATGGGGCTAGCGGTCCTCGGGGGGGAGCTGTTTTTT

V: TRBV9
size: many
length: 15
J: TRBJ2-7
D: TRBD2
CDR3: CASSPVSGSPYEQYF
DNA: TGTGCCAGCAGCCCCGTTAGCGGGAGCCCCTACGAGCAGTACTTC

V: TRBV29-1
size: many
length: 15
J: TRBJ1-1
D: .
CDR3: CSAEDPYRVTAEAFF
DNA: TGCAGCGCCGAAGATCCCTACAGGGTAACGGCTGAAGCTTTCTTT

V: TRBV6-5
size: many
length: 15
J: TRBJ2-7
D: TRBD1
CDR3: CASSYGDRGIYEQYF
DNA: TGTGCCAGCAGTTACGGGGACAGGGGGATTTACGAGCAGTACTTC

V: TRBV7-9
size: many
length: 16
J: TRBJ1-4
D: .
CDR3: CASSLALGSTNEKLFF
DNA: TGTGCCAGCAGCTTAGCGCTAGGATCAACTAATGAAAAACTGTTTTTT

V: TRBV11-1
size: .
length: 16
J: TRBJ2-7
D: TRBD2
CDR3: CASSRPGGAGAYEQYF
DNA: TGTGCCAGCAGTCGACCCGGGGGAGCGGGGGCCTACGAGCAGTACTTC

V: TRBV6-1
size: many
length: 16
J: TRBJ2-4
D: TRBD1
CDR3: CASSKGQGEAKNIQYF
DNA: TGTGCCAGCAGTAAGGGACAGGGAGAGGCCAAAAACATTCAGTACTTC

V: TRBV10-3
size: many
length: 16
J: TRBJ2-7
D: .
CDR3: CAISGGDVGPSYEQYF
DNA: TGTGCCATCAGTGGGGGGGACGTGGGACCCTCCTACGAGCAGTACTTC

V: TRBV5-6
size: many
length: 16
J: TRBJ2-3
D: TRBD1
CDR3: CASSSMTGEGTDTQYF
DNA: TGTGCCAGCAGCTCGATGACAGGGGAAGGGACAGATACGCAGTATTTT

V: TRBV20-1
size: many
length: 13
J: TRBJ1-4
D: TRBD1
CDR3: CSARDRGNEKLFF
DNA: TGCAGTGCTAGGGACAGGGGGAACGAAAAACTGTTTTTT

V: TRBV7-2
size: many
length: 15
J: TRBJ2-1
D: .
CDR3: CASSLELAPDNEQFF
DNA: TGTGCCAGCAGCTTAGAGCTAGCCCCGGACAATGAGCAGTTCTTC

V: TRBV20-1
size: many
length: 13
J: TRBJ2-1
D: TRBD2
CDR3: CSASELAGDEQFF
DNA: TGCAGTGCTAGCGAACTAGCGGGAGACGAGCAGTTCTTC

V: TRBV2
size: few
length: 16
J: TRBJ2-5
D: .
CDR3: CASIHGLTGWRETQYF
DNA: TGTGCCAGCATCCACGGCCTCACAGGATGGCGGGAGACCCAGTACTTC

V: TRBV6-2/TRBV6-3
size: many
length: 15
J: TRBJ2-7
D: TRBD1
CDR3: CASRQPGTGIYEQYF
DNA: TGTGCCAGCAGACAACCCGGGACAGGGATCTACGAGCAGTACTTC

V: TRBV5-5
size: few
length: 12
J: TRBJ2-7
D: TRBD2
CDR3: CASTGGGREQYF
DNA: TGTGCCAGCACCGGGGGGGGGCGCGAGCAGTACTTC